This TCR beta chain derives from a study of T cells in Graves' hyperthyroidism and ophthalmopathy (dated by TCRdb to between 2019 and 2020). For the wider study: Peripheral blood was sampled at the time of initial diagnosis, prior to any treatment. TCR V-J signatures able to tell the groups apart were searched for in a discovery cohort of 100 patients, of whom around 42 had Graves' ophthalmopathy and roughly 59 had stable Graves' hyperthyroidism. An independent validation cohort of 18 to 20 hyperthyroidism patients and 17 patients who later progressed to ophthalmopathy tested prospective prediction of ophthalmopathy. The roughly 91 discovery patients were randomly divided into training and test sets at a 7:3 ratio. The study also compared thyroid tissue and blood T-cell repertoires from five or six Graves' hyperthyroidism patients. After sampling, hyperthyroidism patients received methimazole starting at 30 mg daily, and ophthalmopathy patients received high-dose intravenous methylprednisolone. The paper describes TCR Vbeta CDR3 sequencing of fewer than 150 peripheral blood samples, made up of 43 ophthalmopathy patients, some 80 hyperthyroidism patients and 17 progressor patients.

Worth noting for this clonotype: Its antigen has not been determined. No quality values exist for individual bases; no much larger clone is one base distant.

Relative to germline, V is 5 bases shorter and J is 9 bases shorter, with 14 bases between their ends. The CDR3, cysteine through phenylalanine, is 13 amino acids long. The read is trimmed to its CDR3 DNA, 39 bases read in frame from base 1. Amplification of TCR beta CDR3 regions was carried out from RNA transcripts. For the first round of RT-PCR on the TCR CDR3, the HTBI primer set was used together with the Qiagen OneStep RT-PCR kit. The libraries were constructed in a second round of multiplex PCR and then size-selected and purified. Sequencing of the libraries was done on an Illumina HiSeq2000 using paired-end 100 bp reads. The original pipeline was this. SOAPnuke was used to process the raw data, with reads discarded if the reads contained adapters or uncalled bases, had a mean Phred below 15, or lacked an exact constant-primer or identifier match. COPE v1.2.5 was used to merge the high-quality paired reads, and each unique nucleotide sequence was defined as a clonotype. MiTCR v1.1 was used to align the clonotypes against IMGT TRBV, TRBD and TRBJ reference segments. Analysis was restricted to V-J combinations with a frequency above 0.0001, which covered roughly 99% of repertoires. The TCS score was defined as F50 (clonal expansion) divided by E x V (chaos), with BLOSUM62-based TCRdist calculated between CDR3 peptides within each V-J. Welch's t-statistics and random forest reduced roughly 500 V-J features to fewer than 15, which were used in a naive Bayes classifier (R e1071). TCRdb ran its own pipeline on the public reads, namely fastp trimming at Q25 and MiXCR clone calling, and kept in-frame beta chains. Identical CDR3 proteins give one entry, which carries the most common genes and DNA. These V and J calls are TCRdb output, not the study's own analysis. This sample is represented by around 520,000 distinct CDR3 sequences; roughly an eighth of them were singletons. Roughly 17% of the sample goes to the ten largest clones.

Stable Graves' hyperthyroidism was defined as the absence of progression to ophthalmopathy over 18 months of follow-up. Hyperthyroidism patients were newly diagnosed, had a disease duration of under 2 months, and were aged 18 to 65 years. Any patient with an uncontrolled infection, another autoimmune disease, pregnancy or lactation was excluded. Diagnoses were based on clinical symptoms, serum thyroxine and TRAb, thyroid ultrasound and orbital computed tomography. PBMCs were separated from 10 ml of fresh peripheral blood using Ficoll-Paque density gradient centrifugation. Total RNA was extracted using Trizol reagent, and RNA quality was assessed on an Agilent 2100 Bioanalyzer. Here is what the overall study found, with its caveats: No statistical method was used to set the sample size in advance, and investigators knew the group allocation. In validation, the model predicted progression to ophthalmopathy a median of 6.5 months before onset, with about 67% sensitivity and roughly 79% specificity. Blood samples also contained most of the expanded thyroid clonotypes (frequency above 0.001), which suggests that blood repertoires may reflect thyroid immune responses. In cross-validation, a model built on a 13 V-J signature told ophthalmopathy apart from stable hyperthyroidism with less than 90% sensitivity and approximately 84% specificity, and in testing the same model reached 80%/75%.

This receptor was obtained from a woman aged 18-35 years with Graves' hyperthyroidism. The sequenced material came from blood. The chain uses TRBV12-3 or TRBV12-4 and TRBJ2-1, with the D gene call left open. This receptor has the CDR3 CASSLQKSSEQFF. The DNA is TGTGCCAGCAGTCTCCAAAAGTCGAGTGAGCAGTTCTTC.